A selection of T cell receptor beta chains follows, all from one sample in a study of blood T cell repertoires in COVID-19. The data were produced by immunoSEQ multiplex PCR, yet TCRdb's version contains in-frame clones alone and is incomplete. The top ten clones hold approximately 20% of a sample with roughly 110,000 clones, 75% to 90% of them seen once. Input material: peripheral blood. The receptors here all came from a human donor with acute or convalescent COVID-19. The donor label of this sample is uncertain. Each CDR3 is given with its conserved first and last residue. A D gene is named only where the DNA matches it firmly. Size is stated for part of the rows, as once, few or many counts, or as a class when the clone is expanded.

.	TRBV30	.	TRBJ1-3	CAWSASGEWDGNTIYF	TGTGCCTGGAGCGCCTCCGGGGAATGGGATGGAAACACCATATATTTT
few	TRBV5-1	.	TRBJ1-2	CASRLVELHGYTF	TGCGCCAGCAGGCTGGTTGAGTTGCATGGCTACACCTTC
.	TRBV11-2	TRBD2	TRBJ2-5	CASSSIREGKTQYF	TGTGCCAGCAGCAGCATAAGGGAGGGAAAGACCCAGTACTTC
few	TRBV28	TRBD1	TRBJ1-5	CASSLRQGRSGSNQPQHF	TGTGCCAGCAGTCTCAGACAGGGCCGGAGCGGGAGCAATCAGCCCCAGCATTTT
.	TRBV19	TRBD1	TRBJ2-3	CASSIDGGTGTFTTQYF	TGTGCCAGTAGTATAGATGGCGGGACAGGGACCTTCACTACGCAGTATTTT
.	TRBV12-3/TRBV12-4	TRBD1	TRBJ1-1	CASNTGVTEAFF	TGTGCCAGCAATACAGGGGTCACTGAAGCTTTCTTT
.	TRBV28	.	TRBJ2-7	CASSWITTNYEQYF	TGTGCCAGCAGTTGGATTACGACAAACTACGAGCAGTACTTC
.	TRBV6-2/TRBV6-3	TRBD2	TRBJ2-3	CASSSPFAGGYTDTQYF	TGTGCCAGCAGTTCCCCCTTCGCGGGAGGGTACACAGATACGCAGTATTTT
.	TRBV5-1	TRBD1	TRBJ1-2	CASSLGQALSYGYTF	TGCGCCAGCAGCTTAGGACAGGCCCTCTCCTATGGCTACACCTTC
.	TRBV18	.	TRBJ2-1	CASSPAGVRGNEQFF	TGTGCCAGCTCACCGGCAGGGGTCCGTGGCAATGAGCAGTTCTTC